This TCR beta chain was captured in a study of blood T cells in healthy people across ages. Points from the study as a whole: Comparison with aged donors showed that long-lived donors had more naive CD4+ cells and higher diversity. Percentage of naive T cells showed a strong correlation with TCR beta diversity.

The second PCR ran roughly 6 to 11 cycles with a sample-barcoded 5' primer and J-beta primers. TCRdb reanalysed the 5' RACE reads using MiXCR and keeps one entry per CDR3 protein. Among under 1,000,000 distinct CDR3 sequences listed, about 37% were seen once. V was shortened by 10 bases and J by 2 bases, with 12 bases between the two germline ends. Germline V gene data show CDR1 as MRHNA and CDR2 as SNTAGT. This CDR3 comprises 14 residues. This clonotype has at least ten counts. Its antigen is undetermined. This sequence was found in a man between 18 and 29 years old in good health. Input material: blood. The chain carries TRBV6-4 and TRBJ2-6, with a possible D match to TRBD1 (5 bases). Here the CDR3 reads CATSDRAGANVLTF. In nucleotides, the CDR3 is TGTGCCACCTCCGACAGAGCTGGGGCCAACGTCCTGACTTTC.